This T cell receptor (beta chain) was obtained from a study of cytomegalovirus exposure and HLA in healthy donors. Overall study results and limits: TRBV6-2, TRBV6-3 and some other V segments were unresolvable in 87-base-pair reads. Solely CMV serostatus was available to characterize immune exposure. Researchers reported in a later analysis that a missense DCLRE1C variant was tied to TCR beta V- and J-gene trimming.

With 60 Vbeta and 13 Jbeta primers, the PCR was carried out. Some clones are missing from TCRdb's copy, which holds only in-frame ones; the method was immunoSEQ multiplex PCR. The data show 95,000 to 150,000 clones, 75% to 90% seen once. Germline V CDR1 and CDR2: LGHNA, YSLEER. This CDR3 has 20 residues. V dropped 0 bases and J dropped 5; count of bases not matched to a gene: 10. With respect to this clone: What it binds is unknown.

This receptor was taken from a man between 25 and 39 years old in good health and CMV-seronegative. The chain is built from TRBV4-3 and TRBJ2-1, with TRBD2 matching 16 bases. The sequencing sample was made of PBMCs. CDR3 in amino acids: CASSQDPGTSGGDSNNEQFF. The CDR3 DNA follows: TGCGCCAGCAGCCAAGACCCCGGGACTAGCGGGGGGGATTCAAACAATGAGCAGTTCTTC.